This passage covers 3 T cell receptor beta chains from one sample sequenced in a study of tumor and adjacent non-tumor tissue in lung cancer. RNA was extracted from bulk tissue without any cell sorting. The library came from three nested PCR rounds adapted from ARM-PCR protocols. TCRdb independently ran MiXCR on the multiplex PCR reads; one entry per CDR3 protein. Seen here are around 71,000 distinct CDR3 sequences, around 77% observed once, and the top ten hold under 9.5%. Sequenced input: lung tumor tissue. All receptors come from a woman in her 40s with non-small cell lung cancer.

The chain combines TRBV20-1 with TRBJ2-3; 7 bases map to TRBD2. The CDR3 length is 18 residues. Germline assignment: CDR1 DFQATT and CDR2 SNEGSKA (reference sequence). The V and J ends lost 1 base and 2 bases, in that order; junction bases with no gene match: 15. The DNA of the CDR3 is TGCAGTGCTAGAGGGGAAGCGGGGAGAACGTCGATCACAGATACGCAGTATTTT. Its protein is CSARGEAGRTSITDTQYF.

This clonotype was observed once. Germline is not matched at one junction end, which may reflect a read error. The V call is TRBV6-1, the J call TRBJ2-7; D unclear. Per the germline V gene, CDR1 is MNHNS and CDR2 is SASEGT. CDR3 length: 13 residues. In nucleotides, the CDR3 is TGTGCCAGCAGTGTCGTAGACCTCTACGAACAGTACTTC. The encoded protein is CASSVVDLYEQYF.

For this clonotype: Its ends do not fully match the called genes, so a read error is possible. The gene calls are TRBV20-1 and TRBJ2-5, with D perhaps matching TRBD2 (6 bases). This CDR3 is 12 amino acids long. Germline CDR1 and CDR2: DFQATT and SNEGSKA (reference sequence). Here the CDR3 reads CSEDESRETQYF. CDR3 nucleotides: TGCAGTGAGGACGAATCCCGGGAGACCCAGTATTTC.